Here is one TCR beta chain with its context. Cells designated naive CD8 were CD45RO-negative and were positively selected for CCR7, with terminally differentiated effector memory CD45RA+ cells excluded. Participating donors were healthy, HIV-negative adults free of recent acute infections or vaccinations. Only Caucasian adults living in Nashville, Tennessee served as donors. V was cut by 4 bases and J by 7 bases, with 8 bases left in between. Looked up from germline, CDR1 is SQVTM and CDR2 is ANQGSEA. The length of the CDR3 is 11 residues. This sample was taken from a study of shared clonotypes between healthy human individuals. Profiled with immunoSEQ multiplex PCR; TCRdb holds only in-frame clones, not every one. The repertoire holds about 590,000 clones, with around 95% as singletons.

This chain uses TRBV29-1 with TRBJ2-1; D is undetermined. The clonotype comes from a woman aged 30 to 39 in good health. The specimen was naive CD8+ T cells sorted from blood. The CDR3 sequence: CSVGRQNEQFF. For the CDR3, the DNA is TGCAGCGTTGGGCGCCAGAATGAGCAGTTCTTC.